Below, 25 T cell receptor beta chains from the same sample are listed, as sequenced in a study of T cells in tumors and immune-related adverse events. Measured with immunoSEQ multiplex PCR; TCRdb has only the in-frame clones, and not every one. The data show 6,500 to 10,000 clones, about 93% seen once. The sequencing used lymph node tissue, collected from a patient treated with anti-PD-1 therapy. The source of these receptors is a female donor with metastatic renal cell carcinoma.

V gene TRBV5-4 combines with J gene TRBJ2-3; 13 bases fit TRBD2. CDR3 length: 15 residues. The ends lost 2 bases at V and 5 bases at J; junction bases unmatched: 2. Germline CDR1 reads SGHNT; CDR2 reads YYREEE (reference sequence). The CDR3: CASSLRLAGGDTQYF. CDR3 nucleotides: TGTGCCAGCAGCTTACGACTAGCGGGGGGAGATACGCAGTATTTT.

V gene TRBV10-3 combines with J gene TRBJ1-5; possible D gene TRBD1, 5 bases. The CDR3 loop spans 14 amino acids. V was trimmed by 4 bases and J by 6 bases, leaving 13 bases between them. From germline, CDR1 is ENHRY and CDR2 SYGVKD. Here the CDR3 reads CAISVWGSAQPQHF. Written as DNA, the CDR3 is TGTGCCATCAGTGTTTGGGGGTCCGCTCAGCCCCAGCATTTT.

The chain couples TRBV5-1 to TRBJ2-7; 8 bases agree with TRBD2. The CDR3 sequence is 14 residues long. V was clipped by 5 bases and J by 1 base; unmatched bases: 5. The V gene's germline CDR1 is SGHRS and CDR2 YFSETQ. CDR3 sequence reads: CASRQSGGSYEQYF. CDR3 nucleotides: TGCGCCAGCAGACAATCGGGGGGGTCCTACGAGCAGTACTTC.

This chain connects TRBV27 to TRBJ2-1, with a tentative D call TRBD1 (5 bases). Looked up from germline, CDR1 is MNHEY and CDR2 is SMNVEV (reference sequence). The CDR3 spans 12 residues. V was clipped by 1 base and J by 9 bases, with 7 bases between them. The chain's CDR3 is CASSLWGREQFF. CDR3 coding DNA: TGTGCCAGCAGTTTATGGGGCCGTGAGCAGTTCTTC.

The chain carries TRBV4-3 and TRBJ2-1; D is ambiguous. V lost 3 bases and J 0 bases, leaving 9 bases between the germline ends. Germline V gene sequence: CDR1 LGHNA, CDR2 YSLEER. The CDR3 sequence is 15 residues long. This chain's CDR3 is CASSHQWDSYNEQFF. The DNA of the CDR3 is TGCGCCAGCAGCCACCAGTGGGACTCCTACAATGAGCAGTTCTTC.

The chain joins TRBV28 to TRBJ1-2; D may be TRBD1 (5 bases). Trimming cost V 1 base and J 7 bases, with 13 bases left between them. The CDR3 consists of 14 residues. CDR1 is MDHEN, CDR2 SYDVKM, per germline. The CDR3 bases are TGTGCCAGCAGTTTATTTTCGGGGACCTCTGGCTACACCTTC. Amino acids: CASSLFSGTSGYTF.

This clone was counted a single time. The CDR3 loop is CASSPWDRLQETQYF. The DNA of the CDR3 is TGTGCCAGCAGCCCGTGGGACAGACTACAAGAGACCCAGTACTTC. The chain combines TRBV14 with TRBJ2-5; TRBD1 agrees at 7 bases. Germline CDR1 and CDR2: SGHDN and FVKESK. The CDR3 covers 15 residues. V shed 4 bases, J shed 2 bases, and the junction held 7 bases outside the gene matches.

V is TRBV9 and J is TRBJ2-2, with D perhaps matching TRBD1 or TRBD2 (5 bases each). The CDR3 has 15 residues. The germline V and J ends were trimmed by 0 bases and 6 bases, with 12 bases remaining between them. Per the germline V gene, CDR1 is SGDLS and CDR2 is YYNGEE. The CDR3 sequence is CASSVGDGFAGELFF. The CDR3 coding sequence is TGTGCCAGCAGCGTAGGGGACGGATTTGCCGGGGAGCTGTTTTTT.

V usage is TRBV6-1 and J usage is TRBJ2-7; 9 nucleotides match TRBD1. The ends lost 5 bases at V and 1 base at J; junction bases unmatched: 6. CDR1 is MNHNS, CDR2 SASEGT, per germline. The CDR3 runs to 15 residues. This CDR3 reads CASSLRTGESYEQYF. CDR3 in DNA: TGTGCCAGCAGTTTACGGACAGGGGAGTCCTACGAGCAGTACTTC.

The chain couples TRBV14 to TRBJ1-3, with 8 bases matching TRBD1. The CDR3 is made up of 14 amino acids. Unmatched junction bases numbered 3, after V lost 4 bases and J lost 4 bases. Germline V lookup: CDR1 SGHDN, CDR2 FVKESK. The CDR3 sequence: CASSRRQGGNTIYF. Written as DNA, the CDR3 is TGTGCCAGCAGCCGGAGACAGGGGGGAAACACCATATATTTT.

The V call is TRBV13, the J call TRBJ2-7; D might be TRBD1 or TRBD2, each matching 6 bases. V gave up 1 base and J gave up 0 bases, with 7 bases separating them. Germline CDR1 is PRHDT and CDR2 is FYEKMQ (reference sequence). This CDR3 contains 14 residues. This CDR3 reads CASSLEGGSYEQYF. DNA of the CDR3: TGTGCCAGCAGCTTAGAGGGGGGCTCCTACGAGCAGTACTTC.

This clone was counted only a few times. Other nucleotide sequences from this sample produce the same CDR3. The chain joins TRBV6-6 to TRBJ1-2, with TRBD1 identical over 7 bases. Trimming removed 4 bases from V and 5 bases from J; junction bases left unmatched: 7. Per germline, CDR1 MNHNY and CDR2 SVGAGI (reference sequence). The CDR3 is 14 residues long. The CDR3 nucleotides read TGTGCCAGCAGTTCTGAGGGACAGAGATATGGCTACACCTTC. It codes for CASSSEGQRYGYTF.

In its sample, this clone was seen a few times. The chain uses TRBV6-6 and TRBJ1-2; D unresolved. CDR3 length equals 11 residues. Per the germline V gene, CDR1 is MNHNY and CDR2 is SVGAGI (reference sequence). The V end was cut by 2 bases, the J end by 8 bases, with 6 bases between. DNA of the CDR3: TGTGCCAGCAGTTACAGGCGGGGCTACACCTTC. Translation gives CASSYRRGYTF.

The V and J genes are TRBV19 and TRBJ1-2; 7 bases align to TRBD1. This CDR3 region has 12 residues. Trimming at V came to 5 bases and at J to 8 bases, leaving 5 bases not matched to a gene. The germline CDR1 and CDR2 sequences are LNHDA and SQIVND (reference sequence). CDR3 protein: CASSLHRGGYTF. CDR3 in DNA: TGTGCCAGTAGTCTGCACAGGGGAGGCTACACCTTC.

The chain recombines TRBV20-1 with TRBJ2-3, with D unresolved. Trimming took 4 bases from V and 6 from J, leaving 8 bases between them. Looked up from germline, CDR1 is DFQATT and CDR2 is SNEGSKA (reference sequence). The CDR3 is 11 amino acids. CDR3 loop: CSAKSLDTQYF. The CDR3 nucleotides read TGCAGTGCTAAATCTCTGGATACGCAGTATTTT.

This clone was counted a few times. The V call is TRBV19, the J call TRBJ1-1; a possible D gene is TRBD1 (6 bases). Deletions cut 3 bases from V and 1 base from J, with 9 bases between. The CDR3 totals 14 residues. The germline V gene encodes CDR1 LNHDA and CDR2 SQIVND (reference sequence). The CDR3: CASSIWGQNTEAFF. The CDR3, as DNA: TGTGCCAGTAGTATTTGGGGACAGAACACTGAAGCTTTCTTT.

The chain links TRBV5-1 to TRBJ2-7; 7 positions agree with TRBD2. CDR3 size: 15 residues. The ends lost 2 bases at V and 5 bases at J; junction bases unmatched: 10. Germline assignment: CDR1 SGHRS and CDR2 YFSETQ. The CDR3 DNA reads as TGCGCCAGCAGCTTTTCCGCGGGAGCGGTAAACGAGCAGTACTTC. Protein: CASSFSAGAVNEQYF.

The genes are TRBV19 and TRBJ2-2; 9 bases agree with TRBD2. This CDR3 is 15 amino acids long. Per the germline V gene, CDR1 is LNHDA and CDR2 is SQIVND (reference sequence). The V segment lost 7 bases and the J segment 4 bases; nucleotides outside the gene matches: 7. The CDR3 loop reads CASTLSGRGTGELFF. Written as DNA, the CDR3 is TGTGCCAGTACCCTTAGCGGGAGAGGCACCGGGGAGCTGTTTTTT.

The chain employs TRBV11-2 and TRBJ2-5, with D hard to call. CDR1 SGHAT and CDR2 FQNNGV come from the germline V gene. Trimming removed 3 bases at V and 7 bases at J, with 9 bases between. CDR3 length: 12 amino acids. The CDR3 bases are TGTGCCAGCAGCTTGGGCCGGAGGACCCAGTACTTC. Amino acid sequence: CASSLGRRTQYF.

This sequence joins TRBV6-1 and TRBJ1-1; D may be TRBD1 (5 bases). The CDR3 has 14 amino acids. Deletions cut 6 bases from V and 1 base from J, with 12 bases between. The germline CDR1 and CDR2 sequences are MNHNS and SASEGT. The CDR3 sequence is CASRKAQANTEAFF. CDR3 DNA: TGTGCCAGCAGGAAGGCACAGGCGAACACTGAAGCTTTCTTT.

The chain combines TRBV5-4 with TRBJ2-2; D might be TRBD1 (5 bases). V was pared by 2 bases and J by 7 bases, with 18 bases between. The CDR3 length is 16 residues. Germline V lookup: CDR1 SGHNT, CDR2 YYREEE (reference sequence). The CDR3 spells CASSFFSVGVNGELFF. The CDR3 coding sequence is TGTGCCAGCAGCTTCTTCTCGGTAGGGGTTAACGGGGAGCTGTTTTTT.

This chain joins TRBV28 and TRBJ2-1; 7 bases fit TRBD2. Per germline, CDR1 MDHEN and CDR2 SYDVKM. V shed 7 bases and J 7 bases; nucleotides not matched to a gene: 13. The CDR3 totals 15 residues. The CDR3 DNA reads as TGTGCCAGCACCCCCCCTGGGAGGGCCTTAAATGAGCAGTTCTTC. It yields the protein CASTPPGRALNEQFF. Full variable domain (outside the CDR3, taken from reference TRBV28 and TRBJ2-1): DVKVTQSSRYLVKRTGEKVFLECVQDMDHENMFWYRQDPGLGLRLIYFSYDVKMKEKGDIPEGYSVSREKKERFSLILESASTNQTSMYLCASTPPGRALNEQFFGPGTRLTVL.

This rearrangement joins TRBV5-1 to TRBJ2-3, with D hard to call. V lost 3 bases and J 1 base, leaving 12 bases between the germline ends. The germline gives CDR1 SGHRS, CDR2 YFSETQ. The CDR3 spans 15 residues. CDR3 protein: CASSWTGLGTDTQYF. The CDR3 bases are TGCGCCAGCAGCTGGACGGGCTTAGGCACAGATACGCAGTATTTT.

This clone was seen a single time. This sequence joins TRBV6-6 and TRBJ1-2; 9 nucleotides line up with TRBD1. The germline V gene encodes CDR1 MNHNY and CDR2 SVGAGI (reference sequence). The CDR3 length is 13 residues. The trim removed 6 bases at V and 8 bases at J, leaving 7 bases unmatched. The CDR3 region is CASRPQGASGYTF. The CDR3 DNA reads TGTGCCAGCAGACCACAGGGGGCGAGCGGCTACACCTTC.

This chain connects TRBV5-5 to TRBJ2-5, with D tentatively TRBD1 (8 bases). The CDR3 is 14 residues long. The germline gives CDR1 SGHKS, CDR2 YYEKEE (reference sequence). Trimming left V 3 bases short and J 5 bases short, with 14 bases between. The CDR3, as DNA: TGTGCCAGCAGCTCAGACAGGGGAGGGGAGACCCAGTACTTC. Translated, it gives CASSSDRGGETQYF. Supplemented by reference TRBV5-5 and TRBJ2-5, the full variable domain reads DAGVTQSPTHLIKTRGQQVTLRCSPISGHKSVSWYQQVLGQGPQFIFQYYEKEERGRGNFPDRFSARQFPNYSSELNVNALLLGDSALYLCASSSDRGGETQYFGPGTRLLVL.